The T cell receptor (beta chain) under discussion was sequenced for a study of blood T cell repertoires in COVID-19. At the level of the study: Samples of COVID-19 (acute and convalescent) were obtained from the United States, Italy and Spain.

In the original workflow: Amplification with reference gene primers provided the estimates of nucleated cell counts. Profiled with immunoSEQ multiplex PCR; TCRdb holds only in-frame clones, not every one. The DNA gave D and trimming, while V, J and clone size come from that table. This table has 80,000 to 95,000 clones, around 84% appearing once. Germline lookup yields CDR1 SGHNT and CDR2 YENEEA. The CDR3 is made up of 12 amino acids. Between the trimmed V and J ends, which lost 3 bases and 5 bases, there was a span of 6 bases. This clone was seen at least ten times. V usage is TRBV11-3 and J usage is TRBJ2-3; possible D gene TRBD1, 6 bases. The sequenced sample consisted of peripheral blood. This TCR was sampled from a woman older than 75 in a cohort sampled during active or convalescent COVID-19. CDR3 region: CASSFRGDTQYF. The CDR3 bases are TGTGCCAGCAGCTTCAGGGGAGATACGCAGTATTTT.